A single sample is the source of the 23 T cell receptor beta chains below, sequenced in a study of Ad26.COV2.S vaccination and SARS-CoV-2 variants. Produced via immunoSEQ multiplex PCR; TCRdb's table is partial and in-frame only. The table lists roughly 250,000 clones, around 90% of them singletons. Treatment indicated: roughly 18 received Ad26.COV2.S at low or high dose, single or two shots; five or six received placebo; per-sample allocation not given. Sample collection was performed on day 63 after the first vaccine or placebo injection. Sequences were derived from peripheral blood, sampled in a trial of Ad26.COV2.S vaccine versus placebo. The receptors derive from a person between 18 and 65 years old who received the Ad26.COV2.S COVID-19 vaccine or a placebo.

The CDR3 nucleotides read TGTGCCAGCAGTGAAGGGACCCTTACGCAGTATTTT. It translates to CASSEGTLTQYF. The chain carries TRBV6-1 and TRBJ2-3, with unresolved D. V gave up 1 base and J gave up 8 bases, with 7 bases separating them. The germline V gene has CDR1 MNHNS and CDR2 SASEGT. This CDR3 region has 12 residues.

This clone was detected only once. The chain links TRBV13 to TRBJ2-6; the D is unclear. CDR1 and CDR2 from the germline V gene are PRHDT and FYEKMQ (reference sequence). The CDR3 length is 17 residues. The V and J ends lost 1 base and 0 bases respectively, with 10 bases between them. CDR3 in amino acids: CASSLVLRLSGANVLTF. The CDR3 DNA follows: TGTGCCAGCAGCTTAGTATTGCGTCTCTCTGGGGCCAACGTCCTGACTTTC.

V usage is TRBV27 and J usage is TRBJ1-6; 7 bases are shared with TRBD1. Germline lookup yields CDR1 MNHEY and CDR2 SMNVEV (reference sequence). The CDR3 is 14 residues long. V lost 5 bases and J lost 8; bases outside the gene matches: 6. The CDR3 spells CASSLDRVYSPLHF. The CDR3 coding sequence is TGTGCCAGCAGTCTCGACAGGGTATATTCACCCCTCCACTTT.

The chain joins TRBV6-4 to TRBJ1-2; no clear D gene. V shed 2 bases and J shed 7 bases, with 11 bases lying between them. The CDR3 has 13 amino acids. The germline gives CDR1 MRHNA, CDR2 SNTAGT. This chain's CDR3 is CASSDRMYGGYTF. CDR3 bases: TGTGCCAGCAGTGACCGAATGTATGGTGGCTACACCTTC.

This clone was counted only a few times. Other DNA sequences from this sample encode an identical CDR3 as well. V gene TRBV27 combines with J gene TRBJ1-3; tentatively, D is TRBD1 (5 bases). The CDR3 spans 13 residues. Trimming removed 6 bases from V and 0 bases from J, with 6 bases in between. CDR1 and CDR2 from the germline V gene are MNHEY and SMNVEV (reference sequence). In DNA, the CDR3 is TGTGCCAGCAGAGGACACTCTGGAAACACCATATATTTT. Its protein is CASRGHSGNTIYF.

This chain connects TRBV5-5 to TRBJ2-7; TRBD1 agrees at 7 bases. CDR3 size: 14 residues. Germline loops: CDR1 SGHKS, CDR2 YYEKEE (reference sequence). With 2 bases clipped from V and 2 bases from J, the junction kept 4 bases outside the gene matches. The chain's CDR3 is CASSFSGTAYEQYV. Here the CDR3 DNA reads TGTGCCAGCAGCTTTTCGGGGACAGCCTACGAGCAGTACGTC.

This CDR3 is CASNPRKESNEQFF. CDR3 DNA sequence: TGTGCCAGCAACCCCCGAAAGGAGAGCAATGAGCAGTTCTTC. V and J are TRBV7-2 and TRBJ2-1; no reliable D call. The CDR3 is 14 amino acids. CDR1 and CDR2 from the germline V gene are SGHTA and FQGNSA. V gave up 7 bases and J gave up 6 bases, with 16 bases separating them.

DNA for the CDR3: TGTGCCAGCAGCTTAGGGCAGTTGAACACTGAAGCTTTCTTT. Its protein product is CASSLGQLNTEAFF. V gene TRBV7-9 combines with J gene TRBJ1-1; the D is unclear. V was clipped by 1 base and J by 0 bases, with 6 bases between them. CDR1 is SEHNR and CDR2 is FQNEAQ in the germline V gene (reference sequence). This CDR3 is 14 amino acids long. Full variable domain (remainder filled in from reference TRBV7-9 and TRBJ1-1): DTGVSQNPRHKITKRGQNVTFRCDPISEHNRLYWYRQTLGQGPEFLTYFQNEAQLEKSRLLSDRFSAERPKGSFSTLEIQRTEQGDSAMYLCASSLGQLNTEAFFGQGTRLTVV.

V usage is TRBV7-3 and J usage is TRBJ1-2, with a possible D match to TRBD1 (5 bases). The germline gives CDR1 SGHTA, CDR2 FQGTGA. The CDR3 runs to 15 residues. Trimming removed 2 bases at V and 4 bases at J, with 14 bases between. The CDR3 nucleotides are TGTGCCAGCAGCTTATCCCCAGGGCTCGGCTATGGCTACACCTTC. Translation: CASSLSPGLGYGYTF.

V usage is TRBV5-1 and J usage is TRBJ2-3; D gene unclear. In germline, CDR1 is SGHRS, CDR2 YFSETQ. The CDR3 has 15 residues. V was clipped by 0 bases and J by 1 base, with 9 bases between them. CDR3 coding DNA: TGCGCCAGCAGCTTGGAGGGCTGGGGCACAGATACGCAGTATTTT. Translated, it gives CASSLEGWGTDTQYF.

This clone was counted only a few times. This chain links TRBV6-1 with TRBJ2-7; D is undetermined. CDR1 MNHNS and CDR2 SASEGT come from the germline V gene. Trimming removed 3 bases from V and 0 bases from J, with 9 bases in between. This CDR3 is built from 14 residues. The CDR3 region is CASSELRSSYEQYF. CDR3 DNA: TGTGCCAGCAGTGAGTTGCGGAGCTCCTACGAGCAGTACTTC.

This rearrangement joins TRBV18 to TRBJ1-2; D unclear. The CDR3 is made up of 12 amino acids. The germline CDR1 and CDR2 sequences are KGHSH and LQKENI. The V gene lost 2 bases and the J gene lost 5 bases, with 6 bases spanning the gap. CDR3 sequence: CASSPEGYGYTF. The CDR3, as DNA: TGTGCCAGCTCACCAGAAGGGTATGGCTACACCTTC.

The chain joins TRBV5-1 to TRBJ2-3, with 8 bases lining up with TRBD1. Germline loops: CDR1 SGHRS, CDR2 YFSETQ. The CDR3 is 16 amino acids. V was pared by 4 bases and J by 9 bases, with 16 bases of the junction left unmatched. The CDR3 here is CASSPRLDRGMGTQYF. Written as DNA, the CDR3 is TGCGCCAGCAGCCCTCGGTTAGACAGGGGTATGGGAACGCAGTATTTT.

This chain's CDR3 is CASPSRLPNYGYTF. DNA for the CDR3: TGTGCCAGCCCCTCGCGCCTACCTAACTATGGCTACACCTTC. The chain employs TRBV6-5 and TRBJ1-2; no firm D call. The CDR3 runs to 14 residues. Germline values: CDR1 MNHEY, CDR2 SVGAGI. With 8 bases removed from V and 0 bases from J, the gap between germline ends came to 13 bases.

CDR3 loop: CAISYKGPGTGIGTDTQYF. DNA of the CDR3: TGTGCCATCAGTTACAAAGGTCCCGGGACAGGGATCGGCACAGATACGCAGTATTTT. The chain is built from TRBV10-3 and TRBJ2-3, with 9 positions matching TRBD1. Germline-derived CDR1 and CDR2 are ENHRY and SYGVKD. The trim removed 5 bases at V and 1 base at J, leaving 16 bases unmatched. The CDR3 covers 19 residues.

V is TRBV4-2 and J is TRBJ1-2; TRBD1 is a possible D gene (6 bases). Germline lookup yields CDR1 LGHNA and CDR2 YNFKEQ. V was trimmed by 0 bases and J by 7 bases, leaving 9 bases between them. This CDR3 spans 13 amino acids. CDR3 DNA sequence: TGTGCCAGCAGCCAAGACGGGACAACTGGCTACACCTTC. This codes for CASSQDGTTGYTF.

The V gene is TRBV7-2, the J gene TRBJ2-1; no clear D gene. This CDR3 is 16 amino acids long. Germline V gene data show CDR1 as SGHTA and CDR2 as FQGNSA. Trimming pared 3 bases from V and 2 bases from J, leaving 14 bases between. As DNA, the CDR3 is TGTGCCAGCAGCTTGGCTAGGAGCTCCCCCTACAATGAGCAGTTCTTC. Amino acids: CASSLARSSPYNEQFF.

The chain uses TRBV14 and TRBJ2-3; 10 bases are a match to TRBD2. CDR1 and CDR2 (germline): SGHDN, FVKESK. The CDR3 has 17 residues. V was pared by 4 bases and J by 0 bases, with 7 bases of the junction left unmatched. CDR3 loop: CASSRPGLASSTDTQYF. The DNA of the CDR3 is TGTGCCAGCAGCCGACCGGGACTAGCGTCGAGCACAGATACGCAGTATTTT.

The chain combines TRBV10-3 with TRBJ1-1; D possibly corresponds to TRBD1 (6 bases). CDR3 size: 13 residues. V was clipped by 7 bases and J by 7 bases, with 16 bases between them. Per germline, CDR1 ENHRY and CDR2 SYGVKD. The DNA for the CDR3 is TGTGCCATCACCCGCGGCCAGGACAGTGAAGCTTTCTTT. Its translation is CAITRGQDSEAFF.

The CDR3 reads CASSRSGGASNEQFF. For the CDR3, the DNA is TGCGCCAGCAGCCGTAGCGGGGGGGCCTCCAATGAGCAGTTCTTC. The chain joins TRBV4-1 to TRBJ2-1; 11 bases fit TRBD2. This CDR3 contains 15 residues. In germline, CDR1 is MGHRA, CDR2 YSYEKL. The V gene end was trimmed by 4 bases and the J gene end by 6 bases; junction bases not matched to a gene: 5.

In DNA form, the CDR3 reads TGTGCCAGCTCACCACCGGGGGACCCCCAGTACTTC. Translated: CASSPPGDPQYF. This chain uses TRBV18 with TRBJ2-5; D might be TRBD1 or TRBD2, each matching 5 bases. This CDR3 is 12 amino acids long. Germline assignment: CDR1 KGHSH and CDR2 LQKENI. Trimming took off 0 bases at V and 9 bases at J, with 8 bases between the two ends.

The V gene is TRBV5-4, the J gene TRBJ2-2; either TRBD1 or TRBD2 may fit D (5 bases each). The germline V gene encodes CDR1 SGHNT and CDR2 YYREEE (reference sequence). Between the trimmed V and J ends, which lost 4 bases and 6 bases, there was a span of 13 bases. The CDR3 spans 14 residues. The CDR3 region is CASSTGTSPGELFF. CDR3 DNA sequence: TGTGCCAGCAGCACCGGGACCTCTCCCGGGGAGCTGTTTTTT.

The rearrangement links TRBV3-1 (or the pseudogene TRBV3-2) to TRBJ2-5; TRBD2 might be the D (6 bases). Trimming removed 4 bases from V and 5 bases from J, with 17 bases in between. The germline V gene encodes CDR1 LGHDT and CDR2 YNNKEL (reference sequence). The CDR3 is 15 amino acids. The CDR3 is CASSPRREGRETQYF. DNA for the CDR3: TGTGCCAGCAGCCCTAGGAGGGAAGGTAGGGAGACCCAGTACTTC.